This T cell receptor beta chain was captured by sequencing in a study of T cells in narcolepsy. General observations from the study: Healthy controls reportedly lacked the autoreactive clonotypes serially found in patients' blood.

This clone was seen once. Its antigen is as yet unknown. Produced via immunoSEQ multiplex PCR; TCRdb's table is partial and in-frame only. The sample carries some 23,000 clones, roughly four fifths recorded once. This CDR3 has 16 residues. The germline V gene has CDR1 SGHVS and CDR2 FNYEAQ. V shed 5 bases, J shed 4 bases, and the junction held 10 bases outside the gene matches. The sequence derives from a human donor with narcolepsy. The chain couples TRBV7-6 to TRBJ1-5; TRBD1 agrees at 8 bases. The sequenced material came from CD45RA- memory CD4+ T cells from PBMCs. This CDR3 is CASSLHGQGRNQPQHF. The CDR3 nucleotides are TGTGCCAGCAGCCTCCATGGACAGGGTAGGAATCAGCCCCAGCATTTT.